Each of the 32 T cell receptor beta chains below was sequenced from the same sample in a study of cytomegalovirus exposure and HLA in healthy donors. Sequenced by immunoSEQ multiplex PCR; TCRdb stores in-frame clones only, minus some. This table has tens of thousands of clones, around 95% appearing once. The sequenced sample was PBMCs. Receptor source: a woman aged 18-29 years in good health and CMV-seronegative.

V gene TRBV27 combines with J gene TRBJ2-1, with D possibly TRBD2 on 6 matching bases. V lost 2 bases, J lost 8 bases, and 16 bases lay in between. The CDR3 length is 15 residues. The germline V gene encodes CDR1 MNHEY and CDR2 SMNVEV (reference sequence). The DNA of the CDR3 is TGTGCCAGCAGTTTAAGTCTAGGAGGGGTGGATGAGCAGTTCTTC. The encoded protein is CASSLSLGGVDEQFF.

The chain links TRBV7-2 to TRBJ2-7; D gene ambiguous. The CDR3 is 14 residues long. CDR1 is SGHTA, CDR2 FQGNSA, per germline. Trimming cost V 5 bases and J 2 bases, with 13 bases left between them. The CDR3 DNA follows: TGTGCCAGCAGCGAGAGCTCTGTTCCCTACGAGCAGTACTTC. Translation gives CASSESSVPYEQYF.

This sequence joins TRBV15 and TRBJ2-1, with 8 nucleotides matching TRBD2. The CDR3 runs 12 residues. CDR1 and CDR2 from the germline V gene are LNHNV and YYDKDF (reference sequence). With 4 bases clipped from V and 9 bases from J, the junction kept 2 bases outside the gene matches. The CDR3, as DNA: TGTGCCACCAGCATAGCGGGAAGTGAGCAGTTCTTC. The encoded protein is CATSIAGSEQFF.

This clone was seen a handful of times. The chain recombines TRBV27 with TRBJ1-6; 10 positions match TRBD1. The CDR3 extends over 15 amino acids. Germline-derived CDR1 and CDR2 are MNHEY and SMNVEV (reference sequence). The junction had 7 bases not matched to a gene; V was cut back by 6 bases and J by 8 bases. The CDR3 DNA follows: TGTGCCAGCAGCCCCCGGGACAGGGGTTATTCACCCCTCCACTTT. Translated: CASSPRDRGYSPLHF.

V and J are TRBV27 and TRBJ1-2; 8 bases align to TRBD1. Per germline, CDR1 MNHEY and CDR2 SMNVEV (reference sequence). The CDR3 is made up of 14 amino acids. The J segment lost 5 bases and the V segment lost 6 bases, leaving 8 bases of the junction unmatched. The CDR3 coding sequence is TGTGCCAGCAGGAGAGGACAGGGAAGTTATGGCTACACCTTC. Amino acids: CASRRGQGSYGYTF.

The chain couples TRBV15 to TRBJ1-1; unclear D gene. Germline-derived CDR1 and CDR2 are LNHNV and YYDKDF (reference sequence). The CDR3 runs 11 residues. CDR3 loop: CGAGSAVEAFF. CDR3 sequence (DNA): TGTGGGGCGGGATCCGCGGTTGAAGCTTTCTTT. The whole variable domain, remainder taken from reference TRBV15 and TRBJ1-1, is DAMVIQNPRYQVTQFGKPVTLSCSQTLNHNVMYWYQQKSSQAPKLLFHYYDKDFNNEADTPDNFQSRRPNTSFCFLDIRSPGLGDTAMYLCGAGSAVEAFFGQGTRLTVV.

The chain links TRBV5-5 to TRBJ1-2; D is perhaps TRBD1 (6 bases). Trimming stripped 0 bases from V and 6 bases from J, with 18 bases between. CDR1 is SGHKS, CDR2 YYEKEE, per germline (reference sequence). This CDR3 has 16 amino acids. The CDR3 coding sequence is TGTGCCAGCAGCTTGGGGGCGACAGGTAGTAGTGATGGCTACACCTTC. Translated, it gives CASSLGATGSSDGYTF. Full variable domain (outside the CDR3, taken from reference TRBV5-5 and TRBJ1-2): DAGVTQSPTHLIKTRGQQVTLRCSPISGHKSVSWYQQVLGQGPQFIFQYYEKEERGRGNFPDRFSARQFPNYSSELNVNALLLGDSALYLCASSLGATGSSDGYTFGSGTRLTVV.

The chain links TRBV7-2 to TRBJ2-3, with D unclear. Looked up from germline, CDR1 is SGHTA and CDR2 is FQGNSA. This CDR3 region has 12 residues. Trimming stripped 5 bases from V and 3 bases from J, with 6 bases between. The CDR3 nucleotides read TGTGCCAGCAGCCGTCCTACAGATACGCAGTATTTT. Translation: CASSRPTDTQYF.

The CDR3 coding sequence is TGTGCCAGCAGCCCGCGTAGCGGGGGGGGTGCCGGGGAGCTGTTTTTT. Amino acid sequence: CASSPRSGGGAGELFF. This chain joins TRBV11-3 and TRBJ2-2; 11 bases are shared with TRBD2. J was trimmed by 6 bases and V by 5 bases; bases with no gene match: 8. CDR1 is SGHNT, CDR2 YENEEA, per germline. The length of the CDR3 is 16 residues.

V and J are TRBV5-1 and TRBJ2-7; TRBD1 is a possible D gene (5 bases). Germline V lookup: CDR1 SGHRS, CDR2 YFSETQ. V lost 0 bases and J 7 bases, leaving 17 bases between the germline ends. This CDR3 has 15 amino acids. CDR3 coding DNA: TGCGCCAGCAGCTTGGCCCTCTCACAAGGGGATGAGCAGTACTTC. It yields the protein CASSLALSQGDEQYF.

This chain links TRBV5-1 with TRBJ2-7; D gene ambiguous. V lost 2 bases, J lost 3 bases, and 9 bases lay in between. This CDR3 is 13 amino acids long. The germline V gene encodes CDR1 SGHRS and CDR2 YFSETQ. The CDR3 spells CASSFEVGYEQYF. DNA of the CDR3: TGCGCCAGCAGCTTTGAGGTGGGCTACGAGCAGTACTTC.

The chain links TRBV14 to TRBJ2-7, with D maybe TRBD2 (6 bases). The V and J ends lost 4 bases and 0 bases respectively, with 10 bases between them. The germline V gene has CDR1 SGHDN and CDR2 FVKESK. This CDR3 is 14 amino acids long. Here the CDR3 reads CASSPGLLSYEQYF. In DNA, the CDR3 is TGTGCCAGCAGCCCGGGACTCCTCTCCTACGAGCAGTACTTC.

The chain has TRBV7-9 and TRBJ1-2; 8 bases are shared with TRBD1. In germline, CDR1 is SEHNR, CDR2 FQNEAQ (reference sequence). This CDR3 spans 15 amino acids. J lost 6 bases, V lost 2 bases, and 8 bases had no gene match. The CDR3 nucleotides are TGTGCCAGCAGCTTACGGACAGGGCTGGGTAATGGCTACACCTTC. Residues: CASSLRTGLGNGYTF.

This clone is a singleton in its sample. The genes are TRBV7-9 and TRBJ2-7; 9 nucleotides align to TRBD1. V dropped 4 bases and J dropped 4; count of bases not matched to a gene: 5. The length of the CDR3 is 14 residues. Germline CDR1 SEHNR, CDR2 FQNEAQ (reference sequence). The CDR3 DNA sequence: TGTGCCAGCAGCTCGACAGGGGGTACGTACGAGCAGTACTTC. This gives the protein CASSSTGGTYEQYF.

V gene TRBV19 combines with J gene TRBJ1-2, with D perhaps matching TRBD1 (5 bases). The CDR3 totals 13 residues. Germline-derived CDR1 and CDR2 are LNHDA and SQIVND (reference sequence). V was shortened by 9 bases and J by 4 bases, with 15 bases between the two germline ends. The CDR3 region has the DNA TGTGCCAGCACCCCCCTGGGGCCCTATGGCTACACCTTC. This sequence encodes CASTPLGPYGYTF.

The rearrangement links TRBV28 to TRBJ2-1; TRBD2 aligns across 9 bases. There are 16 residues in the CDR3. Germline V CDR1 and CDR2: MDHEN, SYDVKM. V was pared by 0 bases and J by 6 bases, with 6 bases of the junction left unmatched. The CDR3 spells CASSLWASGNLNEQFF. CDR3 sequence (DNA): TGTGCCAGCAGTTTATGGGCTAGCGGGAATCTCAATGAGCAGTTCTTC.

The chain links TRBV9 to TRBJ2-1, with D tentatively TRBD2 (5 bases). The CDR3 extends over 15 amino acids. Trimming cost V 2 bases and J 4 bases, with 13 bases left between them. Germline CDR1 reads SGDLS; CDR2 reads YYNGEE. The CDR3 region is CASSVGLTPYNEQFF. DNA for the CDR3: TGTGCCAGCAGCGTTGGACTCACCCCGTACAATGAGCAGTTCTTC.

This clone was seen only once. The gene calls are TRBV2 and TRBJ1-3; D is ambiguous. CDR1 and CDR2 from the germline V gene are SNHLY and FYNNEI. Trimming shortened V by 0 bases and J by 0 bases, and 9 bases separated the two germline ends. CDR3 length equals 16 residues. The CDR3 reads CASSEAPNFSGNTIYF. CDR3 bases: TGTGCCAGCAGTGAAGCGCCGAACTTCTCTGGAAACACCATATATTTT.

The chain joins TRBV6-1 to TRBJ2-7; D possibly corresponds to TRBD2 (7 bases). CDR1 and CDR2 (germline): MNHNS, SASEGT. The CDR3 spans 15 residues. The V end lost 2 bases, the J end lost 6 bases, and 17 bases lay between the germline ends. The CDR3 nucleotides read TGTGCCAGCAGTGAAAGCGTGGGGGGGCCGGTCGAGCAGTACTTC. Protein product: CASSESVGGPVEQYF.

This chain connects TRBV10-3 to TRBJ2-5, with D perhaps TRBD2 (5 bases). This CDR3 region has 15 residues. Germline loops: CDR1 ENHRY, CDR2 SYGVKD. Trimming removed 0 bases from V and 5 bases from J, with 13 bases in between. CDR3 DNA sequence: TGTGCCATCAGTGAGTCCCTGGCGGGTAGGGAGACCCAGTACTTC. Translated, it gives CAISESLAGRETQYF.

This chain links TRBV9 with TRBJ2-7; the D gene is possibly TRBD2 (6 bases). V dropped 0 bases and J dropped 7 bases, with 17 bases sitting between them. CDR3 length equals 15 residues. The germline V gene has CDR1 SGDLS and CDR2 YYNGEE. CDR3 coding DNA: TGTGCCAGCAGCGTAGTTTGGCGGGGTGGAGGGGAGCAGTACTTC. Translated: CASSVVWRGGGEQYF.

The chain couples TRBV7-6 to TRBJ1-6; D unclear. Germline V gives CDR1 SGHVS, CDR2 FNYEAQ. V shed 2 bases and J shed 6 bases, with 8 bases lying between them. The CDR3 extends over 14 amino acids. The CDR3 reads CASSLIFRNSPLHF. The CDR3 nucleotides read TGTGCCAGCAGCTTAATTTTCCGTAATTCACCCCTCCACTTT.

CDR3 loop: CASSLGDISYEQYF. CDR3 sequence (DNA): TGCGCCAGCAGCTTGGGGGACATCTCCTACGAGCAGTACTTC. This chain connects TRBV5-1 to TRBJ2-7; D is perhaps TRBD1 (6 bases). The germline V gene encodes CDR1 SGHRS and CDR2 YFSETQ. This CDR3 spans 14 amino acids. Between the trimmed V and J ends, which lost 0 bases and 0 bases, there was a span of 7 bases.

The CDR3 coding sequence is TGTGCCAGCTCACAGGGGACAGCTACTAATGAAAAACTGTTTTTT. Translation: CASSQGTATNEKLFF. V gene TRBV18 combines with J gene TRBJ1-4; 7 nucleotides align to TRBD1. Per germline, CDR1 KGHSH and CDR2 LQKENI. CDR3 length: 15 residues. After removal of 4 bases from V and 2 bases from J, the junction contained 4 bases not matched to a gene.

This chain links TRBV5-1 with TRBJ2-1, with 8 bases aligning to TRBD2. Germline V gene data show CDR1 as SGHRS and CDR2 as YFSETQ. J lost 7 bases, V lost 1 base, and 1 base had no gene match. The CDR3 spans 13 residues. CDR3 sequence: CASSLPGGNEQFF. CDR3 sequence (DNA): TGCGCCAGCAGCTTGCCGGGGGGGAATGAGCAGTTCTTC.

CDR3 residues: CASSPTGTGASGELFF. The CDR3 nucleotides are TGTGCCAGCAGCCCCACTGGGACAGGGGCCTCCGGGGAGCTGTTTTTT. The J gene is TRBJ2-2, the V gene TRBV5-5; 10 bases are shared with TRBD1. Looked up from germline, CDR1 is SGHKS and CDR2 is YYEKEE (reference sequence). CDR3 size: 16 residues. J gave up 6 bases and V 4 bases, and 9 bases lay outside the gene matches.

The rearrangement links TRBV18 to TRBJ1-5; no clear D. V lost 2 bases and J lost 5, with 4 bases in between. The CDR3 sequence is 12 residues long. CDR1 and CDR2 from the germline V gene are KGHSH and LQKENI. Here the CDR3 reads CASSPGDQPQHF. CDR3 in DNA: TGTGCCAGCTCACCAGGAGATCAGCCCCAGCATTTT.

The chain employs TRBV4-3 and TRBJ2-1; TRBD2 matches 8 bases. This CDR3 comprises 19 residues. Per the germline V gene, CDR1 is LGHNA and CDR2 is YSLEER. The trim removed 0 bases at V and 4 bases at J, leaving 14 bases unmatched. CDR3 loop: CASSQDPGLAGPGYNEQFF. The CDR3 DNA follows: TGCGCCAGCAGCCAAGATCCGGGGTTAGCGGGACCGGGATACAATGAGCAGTTCTTC.

CDR3 nucleotides: TGCGCCAGCAGCCAAGATGGAGCGGTGAGCTCTGGAAACACCATATATTTT. Translating gives CASSQDGAVSSGNTIYF. This chain links TRBV4-1 with TRBJ1-3; D is unclear. The CDR3 runs to 17 residues. Trimming pared 0 bases from V and 0 bases from J, leaving 12 bases between. Germline V CDR1 and CDR2: MGHRA, YSYEKL.

The CDR3 protein is CASSLDRVANSPLHF. CDR3 DNA: TGTGCCAGTAGTCTCGACCGGGTCGCGAATTCACCCCTCCACTTT. V is TRBV19 and J is TRBJ1-6, with D unresolved. V dropped 5 bases and J dropped 7 bases, with 15 bases sitting between them. The CDR3 length is 15 residues. Germline V lookup: CDR1 LNHDA, CDR2 SQIVND (reference sequence). Using reference TRBV19 and TRBJ1-6 for the parts outside the CDR3, the full variable domain is DGGITQSPKYLFRKEGQNVTLSCEQNLNHDAMYWYRQDPGQGLRLIYYSQIVNDFQKGDIAEGYSVSREKKESFPLTVTSAQKNPTAFYLCASSLDRVANSPLHFGNGTRLTVT.

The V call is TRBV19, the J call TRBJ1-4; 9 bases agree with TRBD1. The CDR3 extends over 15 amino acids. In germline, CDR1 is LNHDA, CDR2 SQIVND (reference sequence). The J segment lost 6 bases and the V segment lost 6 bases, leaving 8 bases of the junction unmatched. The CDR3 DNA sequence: TGTGCCAGTAGACCCCGGACAGGGGTAGATGAAAAACTGTTTTTT. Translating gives CASRPRTGVDEKLFF.

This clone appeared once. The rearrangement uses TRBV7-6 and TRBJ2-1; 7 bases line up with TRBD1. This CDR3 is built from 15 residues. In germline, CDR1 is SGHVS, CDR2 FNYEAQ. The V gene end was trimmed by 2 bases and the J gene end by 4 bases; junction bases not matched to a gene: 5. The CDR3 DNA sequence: TGTGCCAGCAGCTTATATGGGACAGATTACAATGAGCAGTTCTTC. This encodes CASSLYGTDYNEQFF.